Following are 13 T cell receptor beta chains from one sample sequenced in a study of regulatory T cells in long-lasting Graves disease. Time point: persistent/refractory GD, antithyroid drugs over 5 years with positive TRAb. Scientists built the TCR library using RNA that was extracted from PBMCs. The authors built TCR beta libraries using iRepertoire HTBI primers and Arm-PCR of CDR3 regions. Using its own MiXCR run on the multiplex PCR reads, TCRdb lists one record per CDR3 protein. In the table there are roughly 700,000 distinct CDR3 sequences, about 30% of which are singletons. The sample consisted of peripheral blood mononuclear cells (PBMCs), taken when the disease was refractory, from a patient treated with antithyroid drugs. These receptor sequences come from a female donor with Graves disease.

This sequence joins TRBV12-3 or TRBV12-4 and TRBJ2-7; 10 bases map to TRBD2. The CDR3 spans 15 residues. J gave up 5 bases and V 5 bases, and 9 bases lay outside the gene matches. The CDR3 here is CASSTPSGRSDEQYF. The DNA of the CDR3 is TGTGCCAGCAGTACCCCTAGCGGGAGAAGCGACGAGCAGTACTTC.

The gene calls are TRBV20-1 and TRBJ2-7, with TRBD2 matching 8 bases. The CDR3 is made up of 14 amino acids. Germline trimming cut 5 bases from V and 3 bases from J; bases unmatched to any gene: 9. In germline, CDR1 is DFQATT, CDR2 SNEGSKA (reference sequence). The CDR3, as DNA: TGCAGTGCTGGGGGCAGCGGGAGTAGCTACGAGCAGTACTTC. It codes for CSAGGSGSSYEQYF.

CDR3 sequence reads: CASSGTAVPYTF. As DNA, the CDR3 is TGTGCCAGCAGTGGGACAGCCGTTCCCTACACCTTC. The rearrangement joins TRBV6-1 to TRBJ1-2; D possibly corresponds to TRBD1 (6 bases). This CDR3 contains 12 residues. Germline values: CDR1 MNHNS, CDR2 SASEGT. The V end lost 4 bases, the J end lost 10 bases, and 13 bases lay between the germline ends.

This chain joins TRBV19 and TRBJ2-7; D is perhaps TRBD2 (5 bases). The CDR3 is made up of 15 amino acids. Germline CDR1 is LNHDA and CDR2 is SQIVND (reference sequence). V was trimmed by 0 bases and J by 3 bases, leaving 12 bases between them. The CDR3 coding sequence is TGTGCCAGTAGTATAGATCAAAGGACTCTCTACGAGCAGTACTTC. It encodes CASSIDQRTLYEQYF. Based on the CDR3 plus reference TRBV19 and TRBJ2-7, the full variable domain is DGGITQSPKYLFRKEGQNVTLSCEQNLNHDAMYWYRQDPGQGLRLIYYSQIVNDFQKGDIAEGYSVSREKKESFPLTVTSAQKNPTAFYLCASSIDQRTLYEQYFGPGTRLTVT.

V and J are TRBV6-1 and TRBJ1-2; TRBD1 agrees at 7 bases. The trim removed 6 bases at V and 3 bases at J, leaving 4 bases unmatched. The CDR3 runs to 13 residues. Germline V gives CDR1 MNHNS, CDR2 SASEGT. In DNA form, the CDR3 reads TGTGCCAGCAGGACAGGGTTCGACTATGGCTACACCTTC. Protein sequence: CASRTGFDYGYTF.

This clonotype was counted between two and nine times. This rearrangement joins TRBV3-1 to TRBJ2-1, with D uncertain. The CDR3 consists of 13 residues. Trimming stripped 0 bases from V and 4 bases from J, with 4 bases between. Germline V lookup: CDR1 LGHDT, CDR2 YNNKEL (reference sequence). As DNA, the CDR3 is TGTGCCAGCAGCCAAGATCGATACAATGAGCAGTTCTTC. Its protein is CASSQDRYNEQFF.

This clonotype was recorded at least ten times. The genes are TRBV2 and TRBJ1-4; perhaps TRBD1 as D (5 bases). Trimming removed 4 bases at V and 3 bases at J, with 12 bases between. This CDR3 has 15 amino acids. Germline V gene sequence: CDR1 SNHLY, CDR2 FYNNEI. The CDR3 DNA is TGTGCCAGCAGTGTGATAGGGGACTCTAATGAAAAACTGTTTTTT. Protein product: CASSVIGDSNEKLFF.

The CDR3 coding sequence is TGTGCCAGCAGCCCGAACCTTACGCCCGGGACATCTAATGAAAAACTGTTTTTT. It yields the protein CASSPNLTPGTSNEKLFF. The chain recombines TRBV4-2 with TRBJ1-4, with a possible D match to TRBD1 (6 bases). The germline V and J ends were trimmed by 4 bases and 3 bases, with 21 bases remaining between them. This CDR3 region has 18 residues. Germline V lookup: CDR1 LGHNA, CDR2 YNFKEQ.

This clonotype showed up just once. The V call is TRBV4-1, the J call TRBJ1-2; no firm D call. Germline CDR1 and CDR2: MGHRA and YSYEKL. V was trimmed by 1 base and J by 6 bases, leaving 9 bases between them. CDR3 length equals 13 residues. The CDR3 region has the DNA TGCGCCAGCAGCCAAGTAGGTGGAAATGGCTACACCTTC. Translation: CASSQVGGNGYTF.

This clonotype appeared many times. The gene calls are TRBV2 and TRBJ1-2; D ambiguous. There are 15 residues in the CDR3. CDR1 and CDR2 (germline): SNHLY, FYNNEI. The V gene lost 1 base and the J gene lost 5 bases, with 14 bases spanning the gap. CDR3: CASSEVSAVSYGYTF. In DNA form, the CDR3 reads TGTGCCAGCAGTGAAGTGTCGGCGGTTAGTTATGGCTACACCTTC.

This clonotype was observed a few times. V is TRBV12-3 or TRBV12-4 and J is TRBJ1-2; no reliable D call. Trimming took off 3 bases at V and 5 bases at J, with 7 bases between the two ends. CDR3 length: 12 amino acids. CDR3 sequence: CASSFMGYGYTF. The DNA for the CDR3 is TGTGCCAGCAGTTTTATGGGATATGGCTACACCTTC.

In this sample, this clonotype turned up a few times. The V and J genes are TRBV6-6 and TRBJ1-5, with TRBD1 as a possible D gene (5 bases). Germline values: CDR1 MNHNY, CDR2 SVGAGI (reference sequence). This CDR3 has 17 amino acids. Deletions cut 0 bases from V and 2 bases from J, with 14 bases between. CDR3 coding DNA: TGTGCCAGCAGTTACTCGATTGGGGCGGAGGGCAATCAGCCCCAGCATTTT. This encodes CASSYSIGAEGNQPQHF.

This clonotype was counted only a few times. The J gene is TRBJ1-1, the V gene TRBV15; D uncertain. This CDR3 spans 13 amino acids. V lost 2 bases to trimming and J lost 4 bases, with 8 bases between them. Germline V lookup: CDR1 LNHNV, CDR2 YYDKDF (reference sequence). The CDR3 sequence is CATSRRTGTEAFF. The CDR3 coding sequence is TGTGCCACCAGCAGACGGACGGGCACTGAAGCTTTCTTT.